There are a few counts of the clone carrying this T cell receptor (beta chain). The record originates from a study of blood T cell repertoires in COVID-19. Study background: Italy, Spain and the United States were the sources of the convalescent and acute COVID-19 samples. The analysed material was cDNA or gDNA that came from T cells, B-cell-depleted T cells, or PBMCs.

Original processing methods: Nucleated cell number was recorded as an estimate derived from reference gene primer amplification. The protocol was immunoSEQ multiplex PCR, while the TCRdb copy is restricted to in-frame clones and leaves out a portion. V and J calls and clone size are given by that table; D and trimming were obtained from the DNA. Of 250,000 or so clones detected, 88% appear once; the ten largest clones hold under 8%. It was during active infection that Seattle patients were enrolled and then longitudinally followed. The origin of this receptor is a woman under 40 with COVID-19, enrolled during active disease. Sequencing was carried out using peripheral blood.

CDR3 sequence: CASGRTGQTNEKLFF. CDR3 bases: TGTGCCAGCGGGCGGACAGGGCAGACTAATGAAAAACTGTTTTTT. The J gene is TRBJ1-4, the V gene TRBV2; 8 positions match TRBD1. J lost 2 bases, V lost 8 bases, and 7 bases had no gene match. CDR3 size: 15 residues. Germline V lookup: CDR1 SNHLY, CDR2 FYNNEI.